The source of this T cell receptor beta chain is a study of blood T cell repertoires in COVID-19. In the study overall: The United States, Italy and Spain supplied acute and convalescent COVID-19 samples.

As originally analysed: Amplifying reference gene primers gave estimates of nucleated cell counts. The protocol was immunoSEQ multiplex PCR, while the TCRdb copy is restricted to in-frame clones and leaves out a portion. V and J calls and clone size are copied from that table; D and trimming were computed from the DNA. The sample consists of roughly 44,000 clones, around 90% of them appearing once. The germline V gene has CDR1 MNHNS and CDR2 SASEGT. CDR3 length: 18 residues. The ends lost 0 bases at V and 1 base at J; junction bases unmatched: 9. The V and J genes are TRBV6-1 and TRBJ1-2; 9 bases agree with TRBD1. The receptor was derived from a man at least 80 years old with acute or convalescent COVID-19. The sequencing input was peripheral blood. CDR3 region: CASSEATDRGILNYGYTF. The DNA for the CDR3 is TGTGCCAGCAGTGAAGCGACCGACAGGGGGATCCTTAACTATGGCTACACCTTC.